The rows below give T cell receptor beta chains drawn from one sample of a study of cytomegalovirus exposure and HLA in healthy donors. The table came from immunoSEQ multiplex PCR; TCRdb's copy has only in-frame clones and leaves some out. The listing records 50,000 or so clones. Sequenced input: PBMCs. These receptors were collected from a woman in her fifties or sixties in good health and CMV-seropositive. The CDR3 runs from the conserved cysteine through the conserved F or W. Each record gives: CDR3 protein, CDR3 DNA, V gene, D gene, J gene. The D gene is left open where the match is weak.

CDR3aa: CASSHVWGGDGEKLFF
CDR3nt: TGCGCCAGCAGCCACGTTTGGGGGGGGGATGGTGAAAAACTGTTTTTT
v_gene: TRBV4-1
d_gene: .
j_gene: TRBJ1-4

CDR3aa: CASSPGLDTEAFF
CDR3nt: TGTGCCAGCTCCCCGGGGTTGGACACTGAAGCTTTCTTT
v_gene: TRBV18
d_gene: .
j_gene: TRBJ1-1

CDR3aa: CASSYPDRGNYEQYF
CDR3nt: TGTGCCAGCAGTTACCCGGACAGGGGGAACTACGAGCAGTACTTC
v_gene: TRBV6-6
d_gene: TRBD1
j_gene: TRBJ2-7

CDR3aa: CASSLTSRRGAVRPQHF
CDR3nt: TGTGCCAGCAGTTTAACGTCCCGCAGGGGGGCTGTAAGGCCCCAGCATTTT
v_gene: TRBV28
d_gene: TRBD1
j_gene: TRBJ1-5

CDR3aa: CASSIRQGTNYGYTF
CDR3nt: TGTGCCAGTAGTATACGACAGGGTACTAACTATGGCTACACCTTC
v_gene: TRBV19
d_gene: TRBD1
j_gene: TRBJ1-2

CDR3aa: CASSPSEITDTQYF
CDR3nt: TGTGCCAGCAGCCCTTCCGAGATCACAGATACGCAGTATTTT
v_gene: TRBV13
d_gene: .
j_gene: TRBJ2-3

CDR3aa: CSVDTGRFEAFF
CDR3nt: TGCAGCGTTGACACAGGGCGTTTTGAAGCTTTCTTT
v_gene: TRBV29-1
d_gene: .
j_gene: TRBJ1-1

CDR3aa: CASSYSGSSYEQYF
CDR3nt: TGTGCCAGCAGTTACTCGGGCAGCTCCTACGAGCAGTACTTC
v_gene: TRBV6-5
d_gene: .
j_gene: TRBJ2-7

CDR3aa: CSGSRGNTEAFF
CDR3nt: TGCAGCGGCTCGCGGGGAAACACTGAAGCTTTCTTT
v_gene: TRBV29-1
d_gene: .
j_gene: TRBJ1-1

CDR3aa: CASSTDSVPGNTIYF
CDR3nt: TGTGCCAGCAGTACCGACAGTGTCCCAGGAAACACCATATATTTT
v_gene: TRBV2
d_gene: .
j_gene: TRBJ1-3

CDR3aa: CASSLVAGGGQPQHF
CDR3nt: TGCGCCAGCAGCCTCGTAGCGGGGGGCGGTCAGCCCCAGCATTTT
v_gene: TRBV5-1
d_gene: .
j_gene: TRBJ1-5

CDR3aa: CASSPPTGADQYF
CDR3nt: TGTGCCAGCTCACCACCCACTGGGGCAGACCAGTACTTC
v_gene: TRBV18
d_gene: .
j_gene: TRBJ2-5

CDR3aa: CASSLQQGGDEKLFF
CDR3nt: TGTGCCAGCAGTTTGCAGCAGGGCGGGGACGAAAAACTGTTTTTT
v_gene: TRBV28
d_gene: .
j_gene: TRBJ1-4